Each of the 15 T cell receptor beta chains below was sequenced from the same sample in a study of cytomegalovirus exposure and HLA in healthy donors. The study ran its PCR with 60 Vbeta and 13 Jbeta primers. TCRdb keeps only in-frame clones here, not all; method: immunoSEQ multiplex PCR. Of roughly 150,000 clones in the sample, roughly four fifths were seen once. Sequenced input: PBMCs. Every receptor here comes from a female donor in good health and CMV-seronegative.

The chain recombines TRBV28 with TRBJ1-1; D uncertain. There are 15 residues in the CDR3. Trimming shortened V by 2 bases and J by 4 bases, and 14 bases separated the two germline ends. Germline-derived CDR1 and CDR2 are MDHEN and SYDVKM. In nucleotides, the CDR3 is TGTGCCAGCAGTTTAGGTCCCCTTCTAGGCACTGAAGCTTTCTTT. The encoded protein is CASSLGPLLGTEAFF.

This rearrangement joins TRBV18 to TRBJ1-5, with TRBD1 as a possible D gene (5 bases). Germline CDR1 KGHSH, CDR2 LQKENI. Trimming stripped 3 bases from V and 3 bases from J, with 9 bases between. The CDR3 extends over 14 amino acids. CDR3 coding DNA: TGTGCCAGCTCACCGGACACCCACAATCAGCCCCAGCATTTT. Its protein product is CASSPDTHNQPQHF.

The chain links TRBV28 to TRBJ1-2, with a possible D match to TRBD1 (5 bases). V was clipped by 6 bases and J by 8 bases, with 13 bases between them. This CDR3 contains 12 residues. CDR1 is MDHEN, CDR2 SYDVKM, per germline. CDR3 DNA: TGTGCCAGCAGGCTCTCGGGGGACGGCTACACCTTC. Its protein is CASRLSGDGYTF.

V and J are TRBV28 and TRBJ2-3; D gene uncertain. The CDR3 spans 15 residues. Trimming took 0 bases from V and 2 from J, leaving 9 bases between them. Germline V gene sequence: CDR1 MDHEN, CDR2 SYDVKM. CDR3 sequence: CASSLWAGLTDTQYF. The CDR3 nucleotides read TGTGCCAGCAGTTTATGGGCAGGTCTCACAGATACGCAGTATTTT.

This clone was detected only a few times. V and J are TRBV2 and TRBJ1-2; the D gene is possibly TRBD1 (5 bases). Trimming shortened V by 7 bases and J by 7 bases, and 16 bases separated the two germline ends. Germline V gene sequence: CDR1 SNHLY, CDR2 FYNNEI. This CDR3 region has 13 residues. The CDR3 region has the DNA TGTGCCAGCACCGAACGGGGGTTGGGTGGCTACACCTTC. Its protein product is CASTERGLGGYTF. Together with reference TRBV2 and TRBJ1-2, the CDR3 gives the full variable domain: EPEVTQTPSHQVTQMGQEVILRCVPISNHLYFYWYRQILGQKVEFLVSFYNNEISEKSEIFDDQFSVERPDGSNFTLKIRSTKLEDSAMYFCASTERGLGGYTFGSGTRLTVV.

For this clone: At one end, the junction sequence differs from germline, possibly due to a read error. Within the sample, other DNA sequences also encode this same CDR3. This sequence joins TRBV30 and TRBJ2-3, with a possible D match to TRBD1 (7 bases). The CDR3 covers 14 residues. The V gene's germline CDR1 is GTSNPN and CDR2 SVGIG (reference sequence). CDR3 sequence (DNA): TGTGCCTGGCATCCAGGGGGAGGAGGAGATACACAGTATTTT. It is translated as CAWHPGGGGDTQYF.

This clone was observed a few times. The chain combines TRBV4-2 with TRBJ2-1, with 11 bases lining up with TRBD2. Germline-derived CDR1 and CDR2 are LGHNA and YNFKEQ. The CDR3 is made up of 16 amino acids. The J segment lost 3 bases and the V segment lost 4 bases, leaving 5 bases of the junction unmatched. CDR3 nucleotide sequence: TGTGCCAGCAGCCCCCAGACTAGCGGGGACTACAATGAGCAGTTCTTC. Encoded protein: CASSPQTSGDYNEQFF.

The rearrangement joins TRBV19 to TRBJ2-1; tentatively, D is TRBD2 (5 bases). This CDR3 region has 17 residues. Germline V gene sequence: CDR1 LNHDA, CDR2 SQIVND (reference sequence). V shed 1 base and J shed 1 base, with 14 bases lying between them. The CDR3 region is CASSIGLGLGSYNEQFF. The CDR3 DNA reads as TGTGCCAGTAGTATAGGTCTTGGACTCGGATCCTACAATGAGCAGTTCTTC.

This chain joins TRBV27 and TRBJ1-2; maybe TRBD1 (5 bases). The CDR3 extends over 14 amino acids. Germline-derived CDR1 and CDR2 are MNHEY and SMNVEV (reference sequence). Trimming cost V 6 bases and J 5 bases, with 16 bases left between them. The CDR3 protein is CASSEHRTSYGYTF. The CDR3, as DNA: TGTGCCAGCAGCGAACACAGGACATCATATGGCTACACCTTC.

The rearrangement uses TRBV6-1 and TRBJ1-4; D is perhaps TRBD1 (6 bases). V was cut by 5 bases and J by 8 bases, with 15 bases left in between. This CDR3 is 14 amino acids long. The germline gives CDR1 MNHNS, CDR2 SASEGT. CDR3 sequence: CASSKNRVGEKLFF. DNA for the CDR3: TGTGCCAGCAGTAAAAACAGGGTAGGCGAAAAACTGTTTTTT.

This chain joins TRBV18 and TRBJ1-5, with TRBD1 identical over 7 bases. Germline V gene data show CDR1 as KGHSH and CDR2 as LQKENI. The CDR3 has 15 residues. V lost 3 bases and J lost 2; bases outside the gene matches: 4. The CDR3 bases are TGTGCCAGCTCACCGGGAACAGGGGGCAATCAGCCCCAGCATTTT. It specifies CASSPGTGGNQPQHF.

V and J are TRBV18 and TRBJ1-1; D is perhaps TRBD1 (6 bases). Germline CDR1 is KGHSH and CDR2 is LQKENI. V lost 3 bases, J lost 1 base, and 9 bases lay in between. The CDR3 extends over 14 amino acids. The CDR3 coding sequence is TGTGCCAGCTCACCCGGGACACGGAACACTGAAGCTTTCTTT. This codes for CASSPGTRNTEAFF.

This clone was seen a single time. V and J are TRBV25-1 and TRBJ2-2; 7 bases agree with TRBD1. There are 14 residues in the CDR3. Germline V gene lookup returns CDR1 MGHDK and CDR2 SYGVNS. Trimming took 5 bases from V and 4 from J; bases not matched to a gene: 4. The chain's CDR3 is CASSRQGLTGELFF. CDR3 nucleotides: TGTGCCAGCAGTAGACAGGGTCTCACCGGGGAGCTGTTTTTT.

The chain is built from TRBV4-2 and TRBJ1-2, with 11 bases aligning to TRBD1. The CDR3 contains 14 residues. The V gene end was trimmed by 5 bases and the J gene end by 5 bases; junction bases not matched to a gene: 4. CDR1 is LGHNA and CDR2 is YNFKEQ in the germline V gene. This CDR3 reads CASSARDRGYGYTF. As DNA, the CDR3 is TGTGCCAGCAGCGCCCGGGACAGGGGGTATGGCTACACCTTC.

CDR3 sequence (DNA): TGCAGCGTTGTAATAGCGGACCTCTCCTACGAGCAGTACTTC. Its protein is CSVVIADLSYEQYF. The gene calls are TRBV29-1 and TRBJ2-7; TRBD2 is a possible D gene (6 bases). The V gene lost 4 bases and the J gene lost 0 bases, with 13 bases spanning the gap. Germline CDR1 SQVTM, CDR2 ANQGSEA. The CDR3 consists of 14 residues.